This T cell receptor beta chain was identified during a study of shared clonotypes between healthy human individuals. The germline V gene has CDR1 LGHNA and CDR2 YSLEER. The length of the CDR3 is 15 residues. V gave up 1 base and J gave up 9 bases; unmatched junction bases: 8. Concerning this clone itself: Its antigen is not identified.

The repertoire was sequenced with immunoSEQ multiplex PCR; TCRdb's copy has only in-frame clones and lacks some. This sample yields about a million clones, of which around 77% are seen a single time; more than 0.85% belongs to the top ten. Study-level findings and limits: Clonotype sharing across several donors was observed for around 5% of naive CD4 clonotypes.

The source is a man younger than 35 in good health. Some clones in this sample may be carry-over from other donors' samples. Sequencing used memory CD4+ T cells from PBMCs. Subset reported: CD45RA-negative fraction. This chain links TRBV4-3 with TRBJ2-1; TRBD2 aligns across 8 bases. The chain's CDR3 is CASSQAGLGSGEQFF. Here the CDR3 DNA reads TGCGCCAGCAGCCAAGCGGGACTAGGTTCGGGTGAGCAGTTCTTC.